The source of this TCR beta chain is a study of blood T cell repertoires in COVID-19 (dated by TCRdb to 2019 to 2021). Background for the entire study: Samples from collaborators originated in the United States, Italy and Spain and spanned both the acute and convalescent phases of COVID-19. Subjects who had been exposed to COVID-19, were actively infected with it, or had recovered from it provided the deeply sampled blood TCRbeta repertoires that made up the dataset. The repertoires were released in a freely available public database meant as a resource for research on the immune response to SARS-CoV-2. The prospective study material was composed of cDNA or gDNA derived from T cells, B-cell-depleted T cells, or PBMCs. The sample metadata nearly always contained a de-identified subject ID, COVID-19 status, age in years and sex. Where available, HLA class I and class II types were taken from metadata supplied by the sample provider and were not determined by assay-based typing. The samples were drawn from the first 160 participants of the ongoing ImmuneRACE study and from some 1,300 subjects provided by 6 global collaborators.

TCRbeta CDR3 regions were amplified from genomic DNA using the immunoSEQ Assay, a bias-controlled multiplex PCR. As for how the authors treated the data: The number of nucleated cells in each sample was estimated from the amplification of reference gene primers within the assay. To quantify the absolute abundance of each unique TCRbeta CDR3 rearrangement, sequence reads were collapsed and filtered. For each sample, productive Simpson clonality was calculated as the square root of Simpson's diversity index over productive rearrangements. Entries here come from immuneACCESS through TCRdb and include only in-frame sequences with V and J called. Some clones fail to appear in such tables; in the studies checked, an unresolved V gene covers under half of the shortfall, and the cause of the remainder is unknown. The V and J calls and clone size were taken over from that table, and D and trimming were inferred from the DNA. The sample includes approximately 500,000 clones, with about 89% observed a single time. The top ten clonotypes cover 7.8% of the sample.

On this clone itself: The target of this receptor is not known. The sample holds no much larger clone one base away, and base qualities are not on file.

The junction shows trimming of 4 bases on V and 6 bases on J, and the gene matches do not reach 16 bases of it. From its cysteine to its phenylalanine, the CDR3 spans 19 amino acids. Solely the CDR3 DNA is kept, with 57 bases framed from the first base. Sequences SGHNT (CDR1) and YYREEE (CDR2) are obtained from the germline V gene (reference sequence). The paper as a whole reports these results and caveats: How much clinical and demographic metadata was included differed by source and by participant, and the metadata was provided uncurated.

At one collaborating source in Seattle, patients were enrolled during active infection and were followed longitudinally through the course of disease. The collaborating institutions used their own protocols to collect whole blood in K2EDTA tubes. For TCRbeta analysis, collaborators shipped samples as frozen whole blood, isolated PBMCs, or DNA extracted from either of those sample types. Input material: peripheral blood. The V gene is TRBV5-4 and the J gene is TRBJ1-4; TRBD1 matches 12 bases in the middle. The source is a woman in her forties or fifties with COVID-19, enrolled during active disease. The CDR3 protein sequence reads: CASSPPPGQGAGGDEKLFF. The DNA sequence reads TGTGCCAGCAGCCCACCACCGGGACAGGGGGCGGGTGGTGATGAAAAACTGTTTTTT.